A selection of T cell receptor beta chains follows, all from one sample in a study of sequential checkpoint blockade in melanoma. This table comes from immunoSEQ multiplex PCR, and its TCRdb copy is limited to in-frame clones, with some not included. The sample consists of around 41,000 clones, 70% to 90% of them appearing once. Specimen: CD8+ T cells sorted from blood (inferred from file names), collected from a patient given nivolumab and ipilimumab in sequence. All receptors derive from a human donor with melanoma. Each CDR3 is given with its conserved first and last residue. Fields, in order: J gene, V gene, clone size, D gene, CDR3 protein, CDR3 DNA. The D gene is left open where the match is weak. Clone size is not always given. Where it is, it says once, few, many or a class for expanded clones.

TRBJ2-2,TRBV6-5,few,NA,CASSYSTNGELFF,TGTGCCAGCAGCTATTCCACCAACGGGGAGCTGTTTTTT
TRBJ2-2,TRBV4-2,NA,NA,CASSHPKTAGGELFF,TGTGCCAGCAGCCATCCCAAGACTGCCGGGGGGGAGCTGTTTTTT
TRBJ2-5,TRBV5-1,NA,NA,CASSLEDRQETQYF,TGCGCCAGCAGCTTGGAAGACAGGCAAGAGACCCAGTACTTC
TRBJ1-4,TRBV2,NA,NA,CASSDRGFSEKLFF,TGTGCCAGCAGTGACAGGGGTTTTAGTGAAAAACTGTTTTTT
TRBJ2-5,TRBV11-3,NA,TRBD2,CASSLDRGGRLEETQYF,TGTGCCAGCAGCTTAGATCGGGGAGGGAGGCTAGAAGAGACCCAGTACTTC
TRBJ2-7,TRBV6-6,NA,NA,CASSLLAATYEQYF,TGTGCCAGCAGTCTTCTTGCGGCGACCTACGAGCAGTACTTC
TRBJ2-7,TRBV7-3,NA,NA,CASSPLGGAYYEQYF,TGTGCCAGCAGCCCGCTAGGCGGGGCCTACTACGAGCAGTACTTC
TRBJ2-3,TRBV15,NA,TRBD2,CATSTPLAGATDTQYF,TGTGCCACCAGCACCCCACTAGCGGGAGCCACAGATACGCAGTATTTT
TRBJ1-1,TRBV7-9,NA,NA,CASSLAPGGFGTEAFF,TGTGCCAGCAGCTTAGCCCCCGGGGGATTTGGTACTGAAGCTTTCTTT
TRBJ2-1,TRBV7-9,NA,NA,CASSLAGIDYTSYNEQFF,TGTGCCAGCAGCTTAGCCGGGATAGACTACACATCCTACAATGAGCAGTTCTTC
TRBJ1-5,TRBV4-1,NA,NA,CASSLEGSQPQHF,TGCGCCAGCAGCCTGGAGGGTAGTCAGCCCCAGCATTTT
TRBJ1-1,TRBV9,NA,TRBD1,CASSAGTVEAFF,TGTGCCAGCAGCGCGGGGACAGTGGAAGCTTTCTTT
TRBJ1-1,TRBV4-2,NA,TRBD1,CASSPLEGATEAFF,TGTGCCAGCAGCCCATTGGAGGGGGCTACTGAAGCTTTCTTT
TRBJ2-1,TRBV19,NA,TRBD2,CASRWASGNNEQFF,TGTGCCAGTAGATGGGCTAGCGGAAACAATGAGCAGTTCTTC
TRBJ2-5,TRBV4-2,NA,NA,CASSQDSVLEETQYF,TGTGCCAGCAGCCAAGATTCGGTACTAGAAGAGACCCAGTACTTC
TRBJ1-2,TRBV6-1,NA,TRBD1,CASSEGVGGYRSYTF,TGTGCCAGCAGTGAAGGGGTAGGGGGCTATCGGAGCTACACCTTC
TRBJ2-4,TRBV29-1,NA,TRBD1,CSGKGTGKNIQYF,TGCAGCGGGAAGGGGACAGGCAAAAACATTCAGTACTTC
TRBJ1-5,TRBV7-6,NA,TRBD1,CASSSTGGGQPQHF,TGTGCCAGCAGCTCGACAGGGGGCGGACAGCCCCAGCATTTT
TRBJ2-2,TRBV27,NA,NA,CASSPLGPGELFF,TGTGCCAGCAGTCCCTTAGGCCCGGGGGAGCTGTTTTTT
TRBJ2-5,TRBV4-1,NA,TRBD2,CASAESGSSQETQYF,TGCGCCTCCGCTGAGAGCGGGAGTTCCCAAGAGACCCAGTACTTC
TRBJ1-2,TRBV10-3,few,TRBD1,CAISRDRNYGYTF,TGTGCCATCAGCCGGGACAGGAACTATGGCTACACCTTC
TRBJ2-7,TRBV19,NA,TRBD1,CASSFGTVYEQYF,TGTGCCAGTAGTTTCGGGACAGTCTACGAGCAGTACTTC
TRBJ2-7,TRBV4-1,NA,NA,CASSQRHPTYEQYF,TGCGCCAGCAGCCAAAGACACCCTACCTACGAGCAGTACTTC
TRBJ2-7,TRBV5-1,NA,NA,CASSPLRGEQYF,TGCGCCAGCAGCCCCCTTCGGGGCGAGCAGTACTTC
TRBJ1-1,TRBV5-5,NA,NA,CASSLGVGAEAFF,TGTGCCAGCAGCTTGGGAGTCGGAGCTGAAGCTTTCTTT
TRBJ1-5,TRBV4-3,NA,NA,CASSQDRFIREGQPQHF,TGCGCCAGCAGCCAAGATCGGTTCATTAGGGAGGGTCAGCCCCAGCATTTT
TRBJ2-7,TRBV4-2,NA,TRBD1,CASSNGQGYEQYF,TGTGCCAGCAGCAACGGACAGGGCTACGAGCAGTACTTC
TRBJ2-4,TRBV27,NA,NA,CASSELRGGGKNIQYF,TGTGCCAGCAGTGAGTTGAGGGGGGGAGGCAAAAACATTCAGTACTTC
TRBJ1-4,TRBV19,NA,TRBD1,CASRMMTGSEKLFF,TGTGCCAGTAGAATGATGACAGGGAGTGAAAAACTGTTTTTT
TRBJ2-7,TRBV7-9,NA,TRBD1,CASVGTGGFAYEQYF,TGTGCCAGCGTTGGGACAGGGGGATTCGCCTACGAGCAGTACTTC
TRBJ1-5,TRBV7-9,NA,TRBD1,CASATNSGTVNQPQHF,TGTGCCAGCGCTACTAACTCCGGGACAGTCAATCAGCCCCAGCATTTT
TRBJ2-3,TRBV7-2,NA,NA,CASSLDSLSTDTQYF,TGTGCCAGCAGCTTAGACAGTTTGAGCACAGATACGCAGTATTTT
TRBJ2-4,TRBV10-2,NA,NA,CASSEFPTIPVAKNIQYF,TGCGCCAGCAGTGAGTTTCCGACTATCCCCGTTGCCAAAAACATTCAGTACTTC
TRBJ2-7,TRBV5-8,NA,TRBD1,CASRATGSFSYEQYF,TGTGCCAGCAGGGCGACAGGGTCCTTCTCCTACGAGCAGTACTTC
TRBJ2-7,TRBV19,NA,TRBD1,CASRPGQGVEQYF,TGTGCCAGTAGGCCAGGACAGGGCGTCGAGCAGTACTTC
TRBJ2-2,TRBV5-1,NA,TRBD1,CASSHKKTGGNTGELFF,TGCGCCAGCAGCCATAAAAAGACAGGGGGGAACACCGGGGAGCTGTTTTTT
TRBJ1-1,TRBV6-1,NA,NA,CASSLGITEAFF,TGTGCCAGCAGCCTCGGGATCACTGAAGCTTTCTTT
TRBJ1-2,TRBV9,NA,TRBD1,CASSEGTGGPYGYTF,TGTGCCAGCAGCGAAGGGACAGGGGGTCCCTATGGCTACACCTTC
TRBJ2-1,TRBV27,NA,NA,CASSSFSNRVFNEQFF,TGTGCCAGCAGTTCCTTTTCGAACAGGGTCTTTAATGAGCAGTTCTTC
TRBJ1-1,TRBV9,NA,NA,CASSVGGGGSDTEAFF,TGTGCCAGCAGCGTAGGGGGCGGGGGGTCCGACACTGAAGCTTTCTTT
TRBJ2-5,TRBV11-2,NA,NA,CASRYIYQETQYF,TGTGCCAGCAGATATATCTACCAAGAGACCCAGTACTTC
TRBJ1-5,TRBV19,few,TRBD1,CASSIRDRGTVGNQPQHF,TGTGCCAGTAGTATCCGGGACAGGGGAACCGTTGGCAATCAGCCCCAGCATTTT
TRBJ2-3,TRBV29-1,NA,TRBD2,CSVTSGRTDTQYF,TGCAGCGTGACTAGCGGGAGGACAGATACGCAGTATTTT
TRBJ2-3,TRBV28,NA,NA,CASSFRVGDTQYF,TGTGCCAGCAGTTTCAGGGTCGGAGATACGCAGTATTTT
TRBJ2-7,TRBV6-1,NA,NA,CASSGTPGNSYEQYF,TGTGCCAGCAGTGGTACCCCAGGGAACTCCTACGAGCAGTACTTC
TRBJ2-3,TRBV9,NA,TRBD2,CASRTSGRATDTQYF,TGTGCCAGCAGAACAAGCGGGAGGGCCACAGATACGCAGTATTTT
TRBJ2-1,TRBV27,NA,NA,CASRLEGYNEQFF,TGTGCCAGCAGACTGGAGGGGTACAATGAGCAGTTCTTC
TRBJ2-7,TRBV28,NA,TRBD2,CASSLSGTSGSLGYEQYF,TGTGCCAGCAGTTTATCCGGGACTAGCGGGAGTCTGGGATACGAGCAGTACTTC